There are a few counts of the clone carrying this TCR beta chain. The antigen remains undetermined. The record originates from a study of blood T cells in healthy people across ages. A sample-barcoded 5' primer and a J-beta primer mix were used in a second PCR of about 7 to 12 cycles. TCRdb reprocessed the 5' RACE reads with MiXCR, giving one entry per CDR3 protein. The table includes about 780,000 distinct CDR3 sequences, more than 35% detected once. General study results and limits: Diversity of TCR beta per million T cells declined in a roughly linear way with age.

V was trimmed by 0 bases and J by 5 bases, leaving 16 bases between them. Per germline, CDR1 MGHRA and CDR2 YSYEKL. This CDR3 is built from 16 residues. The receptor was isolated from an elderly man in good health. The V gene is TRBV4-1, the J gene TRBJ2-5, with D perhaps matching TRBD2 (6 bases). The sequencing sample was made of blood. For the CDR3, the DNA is TGCGCCAGCAGCCAAGATCGGCGGGGCCCGCAGGAGACCCAGTACTTC. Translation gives CASSQDRRGPQETQYF.